Shown below are 26 T cell receptor beta chains from a single sample sequenced in a study of cytomegalovirus exposure and HLA in healthy donors. PCR primers comprised 60 Vbeta and 13 Jbeta primers. Here immunoSEQ multiplex PCR was the method, and the copy in TCRdb shows in-frame clones only, minus some. The sample lists some 220,000 clones, 70% to 85% occurring once. The specimen sequenced was PBMCs. Receptor source: a woman aged 60 to 75 in good health and CMV-seropositive.

V is TRBV5-1 and J is TRBJ2-3; TRBD2 matches 11 bases. V shed 8 bases and J 8 bases; nucleotides not matched to a gene: 16. The CDR3 is 16 residues long. CDR1 is SGHRS and CDR2 is YFSETQ in the germline V gene. The CDR3 sequence: CASTINSGGGIGTQYF. The CDR3 DNA is TGCGCCAGTACGATTAATAGCGGGGGGGGAATTGGTACGCAGTATTTT.

V and J are TRBV29-1 and TRBJ1-1, with D perhaps matching TRBD1 (5 bases). V was cut by 1 base and J by 3 bases, with 15 bases left in between. CDR1 is SQVTM and CDR2 is ANQGSEA in the germline V gene. This CDR3 comprises 15 residues. CDR3 loop: CSVEANLRGYTEAFF. The CDR3, as DNA: TGCAGCGTTGAAGCCAATTTAAGGGGTTACACTGAAGCTTTCTTT.

V is TRBV5-5 and J is TRBJ1-1; D is perhaps TRBD1 (6 bases). The CDR3 has 14 residues. The V gene lost 3 bases and the J gene lost 1 base, with 10 bases spanning the gap. Germline values: CDR1 SGHKS, CDR2 YYEKEE (reference sequence). This CDR3 reads CASSSQGRNTEAFF. In DNA, the CDR3 is TGTGCCAGCAGCTCACAGGGACGGAACACTGAAGCTTTCTTT.

The rearrangement uses TRBV7-2 and TRBJ2-2, with D unclear. The CDR3 totals 13 residues. Trimming stripped 3 bases from V and 8 bases from J, with 10 bases between. Germline V gene lookup returns CDR1 SGHTA and CDR2 FQGNSA. DNA of the CDR3: TGTGCCAGCAGCTTCGTCCCCGGGGGGGAGCTGTTTTTT. Its translation: CASSFVPGGELFF.

The chain joins TRBV5-4 to TRBJ1-1, with 9 bases aligning to TRBD1. CDR3 length: 16 amino acids. The V and J ends lost 9 bases and 5 bases, in that order; junction bases with no gene match: 17. CDR1 and CDR2 from the germline V gene are SGHNT and YYREEE (reference sequence). Written as DNA, the CDR3 is TGTGCCACCGGGCCCATTCAGACAGGGGGAGGGACTGAAGCTTTCTTT. Protein product: CATGPIQTGGGTEAFF.

This clone has a handful of counts. The chain carries TRBV5-1 and TRBJ1-2, with 8 bases aligning to TRBD1. The CDR3 extends over 14 amino acids. The V gene's germline CDR1 is SGHRS and CDR2 YFSETQ. V gave up 4 bases and J gave up 2 bases; unmatched junction bases: 4. In DNA, the CDR3 is TGCGCCAGCAGCCCGACAGGGGAGAACTATGGCTACACCTTC. It is translated as CASSPTGENYGYTF.

Points on this clone: The identical CDR3 is also encoded by other nucleotide sequences in the sample. The chain combines TRBV29-1 with TRBJ1-1; 7 nucleotides line up with TRBD1. CDR3 size: 13 residues. Trimming took 1 base from V and 6 from J; bases not matched to a gene: 5. Germline CDR1 is SQVTM and CDR2 is ANQGSEA. The CDR3 protein is CSVEGQGRAEAFF. The CDR3 DNA reads TGCAGCGTTGAAGGACAGGGAAGGGCTGAAGCTTTCTTT.

CDR3 region: CASRSGGQGKNSPLHF. The DNA of the CDR3 is TGTGCCAGCAGGTCAGGGGGGCAGGGGAAGAATTCACCCCTCCACTTT. The rearrangement uses TRBV7-6 and TRBJ1-6, with 7 bases that match TRBD1. Germline assignment: CDR1 SGHVS and CDR2 FNYEAQ. J gave up 7 bases and V 6 bases, and 12 bases lay outside the gene matches. This CDR3 has 16 residues.

The rearrangement links TRBV19 to TRBJ2-7, with 7 bases aligning to TRBD1. The junction had 7 bases not matched to a gene; V was cut back by 6 bases and J by 2 bases. Germline V gene data show CDR1 as LNHDA and CDR2 as SQIVND (reference sequence). This CDR3 region has 14 residues. Written as DNA, the CDR3 is TGTGCCAGTAGGGCCGTCACAGGGGCCTACGAGCAGTACTTC. It yields the protein CASRAVTGAYEQYF. The full variable domain, its missing parts supplied by reference TRBV19 and TRBJ2-7, is DGGITQSPKYLFRKEGQNVTLSCEQNLNHDAMYWYRQDPGQGLRLIYYSQIVNDFQKGDIAEGYSVSREKKESFPLTVTSAQKNPTAFYLCASRAVTGAYEQYFGPGTRLTVT.

The chain uses TRBV7-9 and TRBJ1-3; maybe TRBD1 (5 bases). Germline V gene data show CDR1 as SEHNR and CDR2 as FQNEAQ (reference sequence). The CDR3 consists of 15 residues. Trimming shortened V by 5 bases and J by 0 bases, and 11 bases separated the two germline ends. The CDR3 DNA sequence: TGTGCCAGCAGCGTGGGGACTAGCTCTGGAAACACCATATATTTT. Amino acid sequence: CASSVGTSSGNTIYF.

This chain connects TRBV19 to TRBJ1-5; D uncertain. The CDR3 runs to 15 residues. In germline, CDR1 is LNHDA, CDR2 SQIVND (reference sequence). V shed 4 bases and J shed 0 bases, with 10 bases lying between them. The CDR3 loop reads CASSSPSDSNQPQHF. The CDR3 bases are TGTGCCAGTAGTAGCCCCTCAGATAGCAATCAGCCCCAGCATTTT.

V usage is TRBV7-9 and J usage is TRBJ2-1; perhaps TRBD1 as D (5 bases). There are 15 residues in the CDR3. V dropped 1 base and J dropped 4 bases, with 11 bases sitting between them. The germline V gene encodes CDR1 SEHNR and CDR2 FQNEAQ (reference sequence). The CDR3 DNA reads as TGTGCCAGCAGCTTAGACGGCAGGGCTTACAATGAGCAGTTCTTC. It codes for CASSLDGRAYNEQFF.

This clone was detected only a few times. The chain couples TRBV6-1 to TRBJ2-5; 7 positions match TRBD2. The length of the CDR3 is 12 residues. J gave up 5 bases and V 4 bases, and 1 base lay outside the gene matches. Germline V gives CDR1 MNHNS, CDR2 SASEGT. In nucleotides, the CDR3 is TGTGCCAGCAGTGCCGGGGGGGAGACCCAGTACTTC. Its protein product is CASSAGGETQYF.

The chain joins TRBV27 to TRBJ1-1; 7 bases are a match to TRBD1. The CDR3 is made up of 13 amino acids. Looked up from germline, CDR1 is MNHEY and CDR2 is SMNVEV (reference sequence). J gave up 7 bases and V 3 bases, and 5 bases lay outside the gene matches. The CDR3 bases are TGTGCCAGCAGTTTGAATACAGGGGTTGAAGCTTTCTTT. It encodes CASSLNTGVEAFF.

This chain connects TRBV28 to TRBJ1-1, with TRBD1 matching 9 bases. Germline-derived CDR1 and CDR2 are MDHEN and SYDVKM. The CDR3 is 14 residues long. V gave up 3 bases and J gave up 10 bases; unmatched junction bases: 9. The CDR3 sequence is CASSFPGTGRVAFF. As DNA, the CDR3 is TGTGCCAGCAGTTTCCCTGGGACAGGGAGAGTAGCTTTCTTT.

Regarding this clone: Since the CDR3 does not end with the conserved phenylalanine or tryptophan, this likely comes from a read error. This chain links TRBV7-9 with TRBJ1-5, with 11 bases matching TRBD1. V gave up 5 bases and J gave up 3 bases; unmatched junction bases: 3. The length of the CDR3 is 15 residues. Germline assignment: CDR1 SEHNR and CDR2 FQNEAQ (reference sequence). CDR3 amino acids: CASSLGQGVNQPQHS. The DNA of the CDR3 is TGTGCCAGCAGCCTGGGACAGGGGGTCAATCAGCCCCAGCATTCT.

The gene calls are TRBV7-2 and TRBJ1-2, with D possibly TRBD1 on 5 matching bases. V was pared by 5 bases and J by 9 bases, with 16 bases between. The V gene's germline CDR1 is SGHTA and CDR2 FQGNSA. This CDR3 contains 13 residues. The CDR3 region is CASSPRGKRSYTF. The DNA of the CDR3 is TGTGCCAGCAGCCCCCGGGGGAAGAGGAGCTACACCTTC.

The gene calls are TRBV30 and TRBJ2-7; TRBD1 agrees at 9 bases. V lost 3 bases and J lost 6; bases outside the gene matches: 3. The CDR3 is made up of 12 amino acids. The germline gives CDR1 GTSNPN, CDR2 SVGIG (reference sequence). DNA of the CDR3: TGTGCCTGGAGGGGGACAGGGACCGAGCAGTACTTC. Residues: CAWRGTGTEQYF.

This chain uses TRBV14 with TRBJ1-1; the D is unclear. This CDR3 has 12 amino acids. The V end was cut by 4 bases, the J end by 4 bases, with 7 bases between. Germline V CDR1 and CDR2: SGHDN, FVKESK. The CDR3 nucleotides read TGTGCCAGCAGCCCGACACGCACTGAAGCTTTCTTT. As protein: CASSPTRTEAFF. The full variable domain, completed using reference TRBV14 and TRBJ1-1, is EAGVTQFPSHSVIEKGQTVTLRCDPISGHDNLYWYRRVMGKEIKFLLHFVKESKQDESGMPNNRFLAERTGGTYSTLKVQPAELEDSGVYFCASSPTRTEAFFGQGTRLTVV.

The CDR3 DNA is TGTGCCAGCAGCTTAGGCTTAGGACATTTAGGCAATGAAGCTTTCTTT. Translated, it gives CASSLGLGHLGNEAFF. V and J are TRBV7-9 and TRBJ1-1; the D gene is possibly TRBD1 (5 bases). Trimming pared 1 base from V and 7 bases from J, leaving 19 bases between. Germline CDR1 SEHNR, CDR2 FQNEAQ (reference sequence). This CDR3 contains 16 residues.

The chain couples TRBV7-9 to TRBJ1-1; D gene uncertain. The CDR3 is made up of 11 amino acids. Germline loops: CDR1 SEHNR, CDR2 FQNEAQ (reference sequence). The germline V and J ends were trimmed by 3 bases and 6 bases, with 5 bases remaining between them. Written as DNA, the CDR3 is TGTGCCAGCAGCTTCAGCGCTGAAGCTTTCTTT. Amino acid sequence: CASSFSAEAFF.

J is TRBJ1-1 and V is TRBV18; no clear D gene. Trimming removed 2 bases at V and 1 base at J, with 17 bases between. From germline, CDR1 is KGHSH and CDR2 LQKENI. CDR3 length: 17 amino acids. The CDR3 region is CASSPALYITENTEAFF. In DNA form, the CDR3 reads TGTGCCAGCTCACCAGCCCTATATATTACAGAGAACACTGAAGCTTTCTTT.

The V gene is TRBV9, the J gene TRBJ2-1; 8 nucleotides line up with TRBD1. This CDR3 spans 15 amino acids. Per germline, CDR1 SGDLS and CDR2 YYNGEE. Trimming at V came to 4 bases and at J to 4 bases, leaving 7 bases not matched to a gene. The CDR3 coding sequence is TGTGCCAGCAGCTCAGGGACAGGAGCTTACAATGAGCAGTTCTTC. This translates into CASSSGTGAYNEQFF.

The V and J genes are TRBV30 and TRBJ1-4, with TRBD1 matching 7 bases. After removal of 3 bases from V and 5 bases from J, the junction contained 6 bases not matched to a gene. Per the germline V gene, CDR1 is GTSNPN and CDR2 is SVGIG (reference sequence). The CDR3 consists of 14 residues. The CDR3 reads CAWSRRDRNEKLFF. The CDR3 DNA follows: TGTGCCTGGAGCAGACGGGACAGAAATGAAAAACTGTTTTTT.

The V call is TRBV9, the J call TRBJ1-4, with TRBD1 matching 7 bases. V gave up 3 bases and J gave up 3 bases; unmatched junction bases: 2. This CDR3 spans 14 amino acids. CDR1 is SGDLS, CDR2 YYNGEE, per germline. The CDR3 nucleotides are TGTGCCAGCAGCGAGGGGGCAGCTAATGAAAAACTGTTTTTT. This sequence encodes CASSEGAANEKLFF. The whole variable domain, remainder taken from reference TRBV9 and TRBJ1-4, is DSGVTQTPKHLITATGQRVTLRCSPRSGDLSVYWYQQSLDQGLQFLIQYYNGEERAKGNILERFSAQQFPDLHSELNLSSLELGDSALYFCASSEGAANEKLFFGSGTQLSVL.

The chain recombines TRBV4-3 with TRBJ2-2, with 9 bases aligning to TRBD1. The CDR3 consists of 15 residues. The ends lost 5 bases at V and 3 bases at J; junction bases unmatched: 4. CDR1 and CDR2 (germline): LGHNA, YSLEER. This chain's CDR3 is CASSFRTGDTGELFF. The CDR3 DNA sequence: TGCGCCAGCAGCTTCCGGACAGGGGACACCGGGGAGCTGTTTTTT.